This TCR beta chain came from a study of vaccination and CD4 T cells after COVID-19. Study summary: Post-COVID samples had a sampling time that fell a median approximately 97 days after diagnosis (range 35 to 161). The authors used overlapping spike peptides from SARS-CoV-2, HCoV-NL63, HCoV-OC43 and HCoV-229E to stimulate cells.

This CDR3 comprises 16 residues. Germline values: CDR1 MNHEY, CDR2 SMNVEV (reference sequence). V trimming: 6 bases; J trimming: 2 bases; junction bases outside the gene matches: 11. About this clonotype itself: Its antigen is not known.

With the Oncomine TCR Beta short-read assay, DNA from cultured CD4+ T cells was sequenced. In TCRdb, the PCR reads were re-called with MiXCR into one record per CDR3 protein. The sample consists of over 15,000 distinct CDR3 sequences, approximately 55% of them appearing once. The treatment: roughly ten-day PBMC culture with coronavirus spike peptide pools or control peptides (ViraFEST assay). On days 3 and 7, half the medium was swapped for fresh IL-2-containing medium. Following culture for approximately nine days, CD4+ T cells were isolated by negative selection. The sequence derives from a human donor who had recovered from COVID-19. The sequenced sample consisted of CD4+ T cells from blood, cultured in vitro. V usage is TRBV27 and J usage is TRBJ2-3; 7 bases map to TRBD1. CDR3 nucleotides: TGTGCCAGCAGCTGGGGGACAGCAAAATTCACAGATACGCAGTATTTT. Amino acids: CASSWGTAKFTDTQYF.